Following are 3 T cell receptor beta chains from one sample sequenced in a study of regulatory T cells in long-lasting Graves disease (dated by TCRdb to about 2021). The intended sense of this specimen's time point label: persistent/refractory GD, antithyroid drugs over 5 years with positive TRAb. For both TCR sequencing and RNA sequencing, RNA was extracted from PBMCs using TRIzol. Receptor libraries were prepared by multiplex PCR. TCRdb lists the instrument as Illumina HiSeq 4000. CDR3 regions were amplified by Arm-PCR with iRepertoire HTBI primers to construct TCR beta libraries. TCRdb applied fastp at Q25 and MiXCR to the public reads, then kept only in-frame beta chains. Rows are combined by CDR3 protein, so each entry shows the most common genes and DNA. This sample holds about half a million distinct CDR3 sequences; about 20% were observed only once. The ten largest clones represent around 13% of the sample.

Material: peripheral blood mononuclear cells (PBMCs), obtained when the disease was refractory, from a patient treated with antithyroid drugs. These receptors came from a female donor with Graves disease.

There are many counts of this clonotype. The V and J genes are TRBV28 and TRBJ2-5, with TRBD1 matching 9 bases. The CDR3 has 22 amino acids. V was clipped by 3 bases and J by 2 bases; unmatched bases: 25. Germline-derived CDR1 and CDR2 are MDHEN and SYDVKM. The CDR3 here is CASSFPHVGTGFSHPRQETQYF. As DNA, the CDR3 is TGTGCCAGCAGTTTCCCCCATGTGGGGACAGGGTTTTCTCATCCCCGACAAGAGACCCAGTACTTC.

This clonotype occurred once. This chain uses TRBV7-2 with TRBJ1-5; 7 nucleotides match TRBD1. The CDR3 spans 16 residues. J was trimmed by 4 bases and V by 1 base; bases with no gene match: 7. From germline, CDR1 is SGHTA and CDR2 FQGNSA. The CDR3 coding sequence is TGTGCCAGCAGCTTAGTGACAGGGACAAGGAATCAGCCCCAGCATTTT. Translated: CASSLVTGTRNQPQHF.

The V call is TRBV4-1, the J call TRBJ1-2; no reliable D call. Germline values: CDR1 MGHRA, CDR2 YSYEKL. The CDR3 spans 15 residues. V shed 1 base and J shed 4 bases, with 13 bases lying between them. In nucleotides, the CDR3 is TGCGCCAGCAGCCAAGGAATAGGGTTCAGCTATGGCTACACCTTC. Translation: CASSQGIGFSYGYTF.